This T cell receptor (beta chain) was sequenced during a study of OX40 agonist ivuxolimab in advanced cancers. Background on the study: While on treatment, patients had intravenous ivuxolimab at 0.01 to 10 mg/kg every 2 weeks. Patients undergoing dose escalation presented with hepatocellular carcinoma, melanoma, renal cell or head and neck cancer.

CDR1 is MDHEN and CDR2 is SYDVKM in the germline V gene. The CDR3 spans 16 residues. V shed 6 bases, J shed 7 bases, and the junction held 17 bases outside the gene matches. Sequenced by immunoSEQ multiplex PCR; TCRdb stores in-frame clones only, minus some. The data show under 65,000 clones, roughly 90% seen once. People who had autoimmune disease history or systemic immunosuppression were excluded. The sequence was collected from an adult with an advanced solid tumor such as melanoma, head and neck, liver or kidney cancer. Sequenced here: CD4+ or CD8+ T cells sorted from blood, sampled in a trial of the OX40 agonist ivuxolimab. The rearrangement joins TRBV28 to TRBJ1-2, with TRBD1 matching 7 bases. CDR3 DNA sequence: TGTGCCAGCAGACCGCGTAACAGGGGACCCCAGGGTGGCTACACCTTC. Translating gives CASRPRNRGPQGGYTF.